This passage covers 23 T cell receptor beta chains from one sample sequenced in a study of shared clonotypes between healthy human individuals. Sequencing used immunoSEQ multiplex PCR; TCRdb keeps in-frame clones, though not all of them. The repertoire holds about 2,200,000 clones, with roughly 91% as singletons. CD45RO-negative CD8 cells positively selected for CCR7 made up the naive population, which excluded terminally differentiated effector memory CD45RA+ cells. Material: naive CD8+ T cells from PBMCs. The receptor set was obtained from a young man in good health. Some clones in this sample may be carry-over from other donors' samples.

As regards this clone: Other nucleotide sequences in the sample specify the same CDR3. V usage is TRBV7-3 and J usage is TRBJ1-1; TRBD1 is a possible D gene (5 bases). This CDR3 is built from 14 residues. V dropped 5 bases and J dropped 4 bases, with 14 bases sitting between them. Per the germline V gene, CDR1 is SGHTA and CDR2 is FQGTGA. The CDR3 coding sequence is TGTGCCAGCAGCCCAGTCGGGGGAGGCACTGAAGCTTTCTTT. Residues: CASSPVGGGTEAFF.

The rearrangement joins TRBV2 to TRBJ2-7; D is uncertain. V lost 6 bases, J lost 6 bases, and 6 bases lay in between. CDR1 SNHLY and CDR2 FYNNEI come from the germline V gene. This CDR3 spans 10 amino acids. The chain's CDR3 is CASRFGEQYF. DNA of the CDR3: TGTGCCAGCAGGTTTGGCGAGCAGTACTTC.

The rearrangement uses TRBV7-9 and TRBJ2-1, with 7 bases that match TRBD1. Germline V gene data show CDR1 as SEHNR and CDR2 as FQNEAQ (reference sequence). V lost 5 bases, J lost 6 bases, and 13 bases stayed unmatched. There are 16 residues in the CDR3. CDR3 region: CASSKPIVTGRNEQFF. The CDR3 DNA is TGTGCCAGCAGCAAACCCATTGTGACAGGGCGCAATGAGCAGTTCTTC.

The chain links TRBV7-9 to TRBJ2-3; TRBD1 might be the D (7 bases). The V and J ends lost 5 bases and 0 bases respectively, with 12 bases between them. CDR3 length: 15 residues. Germline CDR1 is SEHNR and CDR2 is FQNEAQ (reference sequence). Written as DNA, the CDR3 is TGTGCCAGCAGCGCAGGGGGGCACAGCACAGATACGCAGTATTTT. Translated: CASSAGGHSTDTQYF.

The chain has TRBV30 and TRBJ2-3; the match to TRBD1 covers 12 bases. The V and J ends lost 2 bases and 6 bases, in that order; junction bases with no gene match: 6. The CDR3 spans 15 residues. CDR1 is GTSNPN and CDR2 is SVGIG in the germline V gene (reference sequence). This CDR3 is CAWSWGQGAKDTQYF. CDR3 coding DNA: TGTGCCTGGAGTTGGGGACAGGGGGCGAAGGATACGCAGTATTTT.

The chain employs TRBV27 and TRBJ2-1, with 12 bases fitting TRBD2. Germline-derived CDR1 and CDR2 are MNHEY and SMNVEV (reference sequence). The CDR3 has 17 residues. After removal of 5 bases from V and 5 bases from J, the junction contained 10 bases not matched to a gene. The CDR3: CASSPRLAGDLNNEQFF. The CDR3 DNA reads as TGTGCCAGCAGTCCTCGACTAGCGGGAGATCTAAACAATGAGCAGTTCTTC.

This clone appeared once. The chain couples TRBV7-9 to TRBJ2-3, with 9 bases fitting TRBD1. V shed 4 bases and J 6 bases; nucleotides not matched to a gene: 11. CDR1 and CDR2 (germline): SEHNR, FQNEAQ (reference sequence). There are 16 residues in the CDR3. The CDR3 sequence is CASSSRTGEGPDTQYF. CDR3 coding DNA: TGTGCCAGCAGCTCCCGGACAGGGGAGGGCCCCGATACGCAGTATTTT.

The CDR3 reads CSVGQGRLRGTEAFF. The CDR3 DNA reads as TGCAGCGTTGGACAGGGAAGGTTACGGGGCACTGAAGCTTTCTTT. The rearrangement uses TRBV29-1 and TRBJ1-1; TRBD1 aligns across 7 bases. CDR1 is SQVTM, CDR2 ANQGSEA, per germline. The CDR3 has 15 residues. Unmatched junction bases numbered 12, after V lost 4 bases and J lost 4 bases.

V is TRBV9 and J is TRBJ2-2; the match to TRBD2 covers 8 bases. Trimming at V came to 4 bases and at J to 2 bases, leaving 10 bases not matched to a gene. The CDR3 consists of 17 residues. The germline V gene has CDR1 SGDLS and CDR2 YYNGEE. CDR3 in amino acids: CASSPPPSGLNTGELFF. CDR3 in DNA: TGTGCCAGCAGCCCCCCCCCTAGCGGGCTTAACACCGGGGAGCTGTTTTTT.

The genes are TRBV27 and TRBJ2-7; weak D call: TRBD1 (5 bases). The CDR3 extends over 14 amino acids. Trimming pared 3 bases from V and 5 bases from J, leaving 14 bases between. Germline CDR1 is MNHEY and CDR2 is SMNVEV (reference sequence). CDR3 amino acids: CASSFTGRSHEQYF. In DNA, the CDR3 is TGTGCCAGCAGTTTCACAGGTCGTTCCCACGAGCAGTACTTC.

The J gene is TRBJ1-6, the V gene TRBV7-6, with 9 bases that match TRBD1. J gave up 7 bases and V 5 bases, and 3 bases lay outside the gene matches. CDR1 SGHVS and CDR2 FNYEAQ come from the germline V gene. There are 14 residues in the CDR3. CDR3 protein: CASSMDRGNSPLHF. CDR3 nucleotide sequence: TGTGCCAGCAGCATGGACAGGGGAAATTCACCCCTCCACTTT.

This chain uses TRBV10-3 with TRBJ1-4; no clear D gene. The germline V and J ends were trimmed by 0 bases and 1 base, with 6 bases remaining between them. This CDR3 contains 15 residues. The V gene's germline CDR1 is ENHRY and CDR2 SYGVKD. The CDR3 DNA reads TGTGCCATCAGTGAGTCATCCAGAACTAATGAAAAACTGTTTTTT. Its protein product is CAISESSRTNEKLFF.

The chain links TRBV29-1 to TRBJ2-2, with 11 bases aligning to TRBD2. The CDR3 sequence is 13 residues long. The V gene's germline CDR1 is SQVTM and CDR2 ANQGSEA. V lost 7 bases to trimming and J lost 8 bases; unmatched junction nucleotides: 6. In nucleotides, the CDR3 is TGCAGCGGGACTAGCGGGCCGGGGGGGGAGCTGTTTTTT. This gives the protein CSGTSGPGGELFF.

V gene TRBV4-1 combines with J gene TRBJ2-7; 7 nucleotides align to TRBD2. The length of the CDR3 is 16 residues. The germline gives CDR1 MGHRA, CDR2 YSYEKL. J lost 3 bases, V lost 1 base, and 9 bases had no gene match. In DNA form, the CDR3 reads TGCGCCAGCAGCCAAGGGTGGGCCGGGGGGATCTACGAGCAGTACTTC. Translation gives CASSQGWAGGIYEQYF.

This sequence joins TRBV6-6 and TRBJ2-1; 8 bases match TRBD1. V lost 6 bases to trimming and J lost 6 bases; unmatched junction nucleotides: 4. Germline-derived CDR1 and CDR2 are MNHNY and SVGAGI (reference sequence). This CDR3 is built from 13 residues. CDR3 protein: CASSLGTGNEQFF. The DNA for the CDR3 is TGTGCCAGCAGCCTCGGGACAGGCAATGAGCAGTTCTTC.

This sequence joins TRBV27 and TRBJ2-6; TRBD1 is a possible D gene (5 bases). CDR3 length: 15 amino acids. The germline V and J ends were trimmed by 7 bases and 1 base, with 11 bases remaining between them. Germline V lookup: CDR1 MNHEY, CDR2 SMNVEV (reference sequence). In DNA form, the CDR3 reads TGTGCCAGCAAAATCAGGGATTCTGGGGCCAACGTCCTGACTTTC. It translates to CASKIRDSGANVLTF. The full variable domain, in which reference TRBV27 and TRBJ2-6 provide the parts outside the CDR3, is EAQVTQNPRYLITVTGKKLTVTCSQNMNHEYMSWYRQDPGLGLRQIYYSMNVEVTDKGDVPEGYKVSRKEKRNFPLILESPSPNQTSLYFCASKIRDSGANVLTFGAGSRLTVL.

Comment on this clone: Within the sample, other DNA sequences also encode this same CDR3. V gene TRBV27 combines with J gene TRBJ2-7, with a weak D call TRBD1 (6 bases). V was shortened by 5 bases and J by 1 base, with 12 bases between the two germline ends. Germline V gives CDR1 MNHEY, CDR2 SMNVEV (reference sequence). The CDR3 is made up of 14 amino acids. CDR3: CASSTRTGSYEQYF. The CDR3 DNA sequence: TGTGCCAGCAGTACAAGAACAGGGTCCTACGAGCAGTACTTC.

As regards this clone: At the DNA level, this CDR3 is encoded by other sequences in the same sample as well. The chain carries TRBV11-3 and TRBJ2-2; D is uncertain. The V end lost 3 bases, the J end lost 5 bases, and 4 bases lay between the germline ends. The germline CDR1 and CDR2 sequences are SGHNT and YENEEA. The CDR3 is made up of 12 amino acids. The CDR3 is CASSFYTGELFF. The CDR3 region has the DNA TGTGCCAGCAGCTTTTATACCGGGGAGCTGTTTTTT. The whole variable domain, remainder taken from reference TRBV11-3 and TRBJ2-2, is EAGVVQSPRYKIIEKKQPVAFWCNPISGHNTLYWYLQNLGQGPELLIRYENEEAVDDSQLPKDRFSAERLKGVDSTLKIQPAELGDSAVYLCASSFYTGELFFGEGSRLTVL.

The J gene is TRBJ2-7, the V gene TRBV5-4; 8 bases align to TRBD1. The germline CDR1 and CDR2 sequences are SGHNT and YYREEE (reference sequence). V trimming: 3 bases; J trimming: 4 bases; junction bases outside the gene matches: 6. There are 14 residues in the CDR3. This chain's CDR3 is CASSSLDRAYEQYF. As DNA, the CDR3 is TGTGCCAGCAGCTCCTTGGACAGGGCGTACGAGCAGTACTTC.

This clone was picked up one time. J is TRBJ2-7 and V is TRBV5-4, with D possibly TRBD2 on 6 matching bases. CDR1 SGHNT and CDR2 YYREEE come from the germline V gene (reference sequence). The CDR3 is 16 residues long. V was cut by 0 bases and J by 8 bases, with 21 bases left in between. The CDR3 here is CASSLGGTEDITKQYF. CDR3 nucleotides: TGTGCCAGCAGCTTGGGGGGGACTGAGGACATCACTAAGCAGTACTTC.

The rearrangement uses TRBV28 and TRBJ2-5; no reliable D call. The DNA matches TRBJ2-7 better at its end, which makes the J call doubtful. Germline V gene sequence: CDR1 MDHEN, CDR2 SYDVKM. The CDR3 covers 16 residues. The CDR3 protein is CASSLLRAALSYEQYF. Here the CDR3 DNA reads TGTGCCAGCAGTTTACTCCGCGCAGCCCTCTCCTACGAGCAGTACTTC.

On this clone: This sample also contains other DNA sequences that code for the same CDR3. The V and J genes are TRBV7-9 and TRBJ2-2; possible D gene TRBD2, 6 bases. This CDR3 is built from 15 residues. Germline V gene lookup returns CDR1 SEHNR and CDR2 FQNEAQ (reference sequence). Trimming stripped 4 bases from V and 0 bases from J, with 9 bases between. In nucleotides, the CDR3 is TGTGCCAGCAGCTCCGGGACTCCGAACACCGGGGAGCTGTTTTTT. Protein sequence: CASSSGTPNTGELFF.

The chain is built from TRBV4-3 and TRBJ2-7; D may correspond to TRBD1 or TRBD2 (5 bases each). Trimming cost V 0 bases and J 1 base, with 7 bases left between them. The CDR3 totals 14 residues. Per the germline V gene, CDR1 is LGHNA and CDR2 is YSLEER. The CDR3, as DNA: TGCGCCAGCAGCCAAGACGGGGCTTCCTACGAGCAGTACTTC. Amino acids: CASSQDGASYEQYF.